The entry below gives a single T cell receptor beta chain sequence along with its context. What it binds is unknown. Genomic DNA provided the template from which TCR beta VDJ and CDR3 profiles were obtained. TCRdb re-derived calls from the reads in MiXCR, one entry per CDR3 protein. In the table there are under 200,000 distinct CDR3 sequences, about three fifths of which are singletons. The CDR3 is 13 amino acids. Germline V gives CDR1 DFQATT, CDR2 SNEGSKA (reference sequence). Between the trimmed V and J ends, which lost 2 bases and 5 bases, there was a span of 12 bases. The source of the sample is a study of CD8+CD57+ T cells in acquired aplastic anemia. Study details: Sorted CD4+ and CD8+ cells gave a mean 3.2 ug DNA, range about 0.19 to 27.4 ug. Overall study results and limits: About 30 CD8+ CDR3 sequences occurred in both the patients and the controls. Significant differences in CD8+ Simpson's diversity were not observed between patients and controls.

The chain couples TRBV20-1 to TRBJ2-5; maybe TRBD1 (6 bases). The sequence came from a human donor with severe aplastic anemia or a healthy control (not recorded which). Sequencing was done on a sample of sorted CD4+, CD8+, or CD8+CD57+ T cells (not recorded which) from PBMCs. Here the CDR3 reads CSARRTGKETQYF. The DNA of the CDR3 is TGCAGTGCTAGACGAACAGGGAAGGAGACCCAGTACTTC.